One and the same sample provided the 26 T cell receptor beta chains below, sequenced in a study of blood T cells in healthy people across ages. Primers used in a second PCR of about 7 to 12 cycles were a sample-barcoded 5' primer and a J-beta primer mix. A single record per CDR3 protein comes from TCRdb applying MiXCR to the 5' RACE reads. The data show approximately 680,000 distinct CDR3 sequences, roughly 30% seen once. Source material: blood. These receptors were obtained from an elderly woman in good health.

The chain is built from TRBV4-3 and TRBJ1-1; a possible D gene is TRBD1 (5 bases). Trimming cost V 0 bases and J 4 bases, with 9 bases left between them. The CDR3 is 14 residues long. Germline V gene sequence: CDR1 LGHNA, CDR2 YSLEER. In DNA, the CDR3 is TGCGCCAGCAGCCAAGAAGTGGGGACCACTGAAGCTTTCTTT. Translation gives CASSQEVGTTEAFF.

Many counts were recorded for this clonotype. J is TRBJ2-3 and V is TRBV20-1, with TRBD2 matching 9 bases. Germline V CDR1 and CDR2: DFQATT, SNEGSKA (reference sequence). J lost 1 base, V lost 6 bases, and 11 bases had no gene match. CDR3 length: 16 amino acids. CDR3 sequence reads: CSAGQRRGGRTDTQYF. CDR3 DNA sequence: TGCAGTGCGGGCCAGAGGCGGGGGGGACGCACAGATACGCAGTATTTT.

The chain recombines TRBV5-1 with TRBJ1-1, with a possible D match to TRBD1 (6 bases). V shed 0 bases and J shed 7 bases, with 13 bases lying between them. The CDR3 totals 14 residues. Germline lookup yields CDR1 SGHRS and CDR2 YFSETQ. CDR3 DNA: TGCGCCAGCAGCTTGGACGGGGGCCCGGGTGAAGCTTTCTTT. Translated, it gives CASSLDGGPGEAFF.

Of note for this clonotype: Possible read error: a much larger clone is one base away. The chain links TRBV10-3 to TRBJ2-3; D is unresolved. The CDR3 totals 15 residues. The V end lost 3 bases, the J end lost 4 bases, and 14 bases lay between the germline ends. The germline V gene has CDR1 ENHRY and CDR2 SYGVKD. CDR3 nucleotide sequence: TGTGCCATCAGTGACTCAGGACGTGGGGCAGATACGCAGTATTTT. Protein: CAISDSGRGADTQYF.

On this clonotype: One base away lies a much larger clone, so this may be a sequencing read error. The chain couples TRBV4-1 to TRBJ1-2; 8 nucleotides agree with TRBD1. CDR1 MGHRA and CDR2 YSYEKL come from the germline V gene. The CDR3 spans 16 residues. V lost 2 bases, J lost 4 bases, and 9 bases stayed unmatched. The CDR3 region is CASSQKRGTGFYGYTF. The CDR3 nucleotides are TGCGCCAGCAGCCAAAAGCGGGGGACAGGATTCTATGGCTACACCTTC.

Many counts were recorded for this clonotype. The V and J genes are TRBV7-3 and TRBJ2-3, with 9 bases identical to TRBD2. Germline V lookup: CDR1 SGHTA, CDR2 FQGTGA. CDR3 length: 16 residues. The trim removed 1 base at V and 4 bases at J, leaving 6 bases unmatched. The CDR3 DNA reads TGTGCCAGCAGCTTAAGCGGGGGGGCAGGCGCAGATACGCAGTATTTT. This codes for CASSLSGGAGADTQYF.

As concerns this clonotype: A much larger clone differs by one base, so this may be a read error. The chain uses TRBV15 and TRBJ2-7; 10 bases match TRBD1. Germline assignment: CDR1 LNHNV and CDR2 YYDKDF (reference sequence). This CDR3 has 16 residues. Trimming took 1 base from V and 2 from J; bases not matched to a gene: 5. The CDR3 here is CATSRGGTGATYEQYF. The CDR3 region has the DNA TGTGCCACCAGCAGAGGTGGGACAGGGGCAACCTACGAGCAGTACTTC.

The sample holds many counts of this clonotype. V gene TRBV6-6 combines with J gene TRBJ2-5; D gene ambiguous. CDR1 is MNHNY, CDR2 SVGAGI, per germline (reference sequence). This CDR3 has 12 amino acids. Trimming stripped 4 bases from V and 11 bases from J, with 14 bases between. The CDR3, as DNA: TGTGCCAGCAGTTCAGGTCCGCAAGGGCAGTACTTC. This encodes CASSSGPQGQYF.

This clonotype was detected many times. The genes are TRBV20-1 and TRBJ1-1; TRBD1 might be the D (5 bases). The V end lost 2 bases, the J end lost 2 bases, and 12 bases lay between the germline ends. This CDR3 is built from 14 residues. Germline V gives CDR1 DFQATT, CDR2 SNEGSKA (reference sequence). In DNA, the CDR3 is TGCAGTGCTAGACCCCCAGGGTTAAACACTGAAGCTTTCTTT. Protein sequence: CSARPPGLNTEAFF.

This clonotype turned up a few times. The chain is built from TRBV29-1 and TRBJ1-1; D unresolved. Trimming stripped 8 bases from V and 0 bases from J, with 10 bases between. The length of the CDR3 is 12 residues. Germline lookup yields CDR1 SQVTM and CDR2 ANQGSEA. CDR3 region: CSSRTLNTEAFF. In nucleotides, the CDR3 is TGCAGCTCACGGACCCTGAACACTGAAGCTTTCTTT.

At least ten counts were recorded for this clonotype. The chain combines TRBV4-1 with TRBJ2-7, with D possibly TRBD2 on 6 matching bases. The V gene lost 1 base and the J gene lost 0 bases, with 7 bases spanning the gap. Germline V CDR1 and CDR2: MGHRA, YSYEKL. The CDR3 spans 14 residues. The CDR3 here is CASSQGTNSYEQYF. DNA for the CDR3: TGCGCCAGCAGCCAAGGGACTAACTCCTACGAGCAGTACTTC.

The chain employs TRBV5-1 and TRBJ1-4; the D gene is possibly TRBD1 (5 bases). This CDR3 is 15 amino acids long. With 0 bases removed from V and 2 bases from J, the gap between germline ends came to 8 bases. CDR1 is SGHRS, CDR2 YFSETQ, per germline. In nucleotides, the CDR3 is TGCGCCAGCAGCTTGGACGGGGGGACTAATGAAAAACTGTTTTTT. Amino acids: CASSLDGGTNEKLFF.

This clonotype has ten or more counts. In DNA form, the CDR3 reads TGCGCCAGCAGCCCCCCCTGGGGTGAAAAACTGTTTTTT. This translates into CASSPPWGEKLFF. The chain couples TRBV4-3 to TRBJ1-4, with D uncertain. V was clipped by 4 bases and J by 7 bases, with 10 bases between them. The germline gives CDR1 LGHNA, CDR2 YSLEER. The CDR3 is made up of 13 amino acids.

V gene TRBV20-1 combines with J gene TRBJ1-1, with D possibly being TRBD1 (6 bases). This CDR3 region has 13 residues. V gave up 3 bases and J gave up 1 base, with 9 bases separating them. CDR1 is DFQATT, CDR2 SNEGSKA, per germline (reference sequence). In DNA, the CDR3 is TGCAGTGCTAGGGGGGACACGAACACTGAAGCTTTCTTT. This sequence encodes CSARGDTNTEAFF.

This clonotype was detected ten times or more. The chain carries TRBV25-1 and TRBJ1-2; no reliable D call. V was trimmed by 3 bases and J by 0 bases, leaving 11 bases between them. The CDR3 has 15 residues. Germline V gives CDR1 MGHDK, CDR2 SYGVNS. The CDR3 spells CASSDPLGPNYGYTF. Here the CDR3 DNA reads TGTGCCAGCAGTGATCCCCTCGGCCCTAACTATGGCTACACCTTC.

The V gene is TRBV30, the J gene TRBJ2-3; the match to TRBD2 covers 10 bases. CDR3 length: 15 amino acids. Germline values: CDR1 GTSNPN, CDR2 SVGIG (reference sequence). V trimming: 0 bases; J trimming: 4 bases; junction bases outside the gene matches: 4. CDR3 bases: TGTGCCTGGAGTGTTCCTAGCGGGGGCCCAGATACGCAGTATTTT. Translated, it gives CAWSVPSGGPDTQYF.

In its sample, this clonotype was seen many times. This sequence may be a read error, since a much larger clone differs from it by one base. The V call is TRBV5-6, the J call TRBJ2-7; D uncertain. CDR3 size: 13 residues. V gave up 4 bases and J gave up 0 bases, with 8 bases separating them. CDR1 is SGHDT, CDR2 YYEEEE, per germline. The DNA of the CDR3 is TGTGCCAGCAGCCCAGGCCCCTCCTACGAGCAGTACTTC. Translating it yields CASSPGPSYEQYF.

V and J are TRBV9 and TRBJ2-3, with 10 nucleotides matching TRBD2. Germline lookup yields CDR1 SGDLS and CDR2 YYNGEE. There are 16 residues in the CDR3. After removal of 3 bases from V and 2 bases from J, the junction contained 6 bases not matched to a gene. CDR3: CASSELAGLPTDTQYF. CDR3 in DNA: TGTGCCAGCAGCGAACTAGCGGGGTTACCCACAGATACGCAGTATTTT.

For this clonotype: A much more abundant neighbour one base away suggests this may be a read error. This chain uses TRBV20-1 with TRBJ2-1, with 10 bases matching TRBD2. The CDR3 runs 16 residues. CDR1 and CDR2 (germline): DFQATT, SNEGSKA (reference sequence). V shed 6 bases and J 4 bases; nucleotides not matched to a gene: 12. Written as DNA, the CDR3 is TGCAGTGCCCCAATGGGCCTAGCGGGGGTTTACAATGAGCAGTTCTTC. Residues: CSAPMGLAGVYNEQFF.

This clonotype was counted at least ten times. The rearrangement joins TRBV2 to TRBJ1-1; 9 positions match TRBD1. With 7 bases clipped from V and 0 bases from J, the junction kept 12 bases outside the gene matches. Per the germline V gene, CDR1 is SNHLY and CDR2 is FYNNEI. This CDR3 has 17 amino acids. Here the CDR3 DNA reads TGTGCCAGCACCGGAAGAGGAGGACAGGGGTTGAACACTGAAGCTTTCTTT. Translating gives CASTGRGGQGLNTEAFF.

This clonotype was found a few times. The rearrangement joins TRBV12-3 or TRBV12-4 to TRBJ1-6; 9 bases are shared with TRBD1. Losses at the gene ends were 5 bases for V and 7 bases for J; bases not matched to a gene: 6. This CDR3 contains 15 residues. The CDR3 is CASSLQQGANSPLHF. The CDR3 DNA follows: TGTGCCAGCAGTCTCCAACAGGGGGCAAATTCACCCCTCCACTTT.

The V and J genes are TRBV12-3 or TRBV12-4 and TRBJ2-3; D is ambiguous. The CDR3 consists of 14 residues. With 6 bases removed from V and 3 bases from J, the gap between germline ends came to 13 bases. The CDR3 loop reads CASRRRVGTDTQYF. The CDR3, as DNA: TGTGCCAGCAGACGGAGAGTGGGTACAGATACGCAGTATTTT.

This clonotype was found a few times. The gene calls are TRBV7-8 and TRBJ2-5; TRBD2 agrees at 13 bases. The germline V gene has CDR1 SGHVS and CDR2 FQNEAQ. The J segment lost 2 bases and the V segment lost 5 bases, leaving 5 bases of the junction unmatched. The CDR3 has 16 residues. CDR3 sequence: CASSTWTSGRQETQYF. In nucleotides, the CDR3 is TGTGCCAGCAGCACATGGACTAGCGGGAGACAAGAGACCCAGTACTTC.

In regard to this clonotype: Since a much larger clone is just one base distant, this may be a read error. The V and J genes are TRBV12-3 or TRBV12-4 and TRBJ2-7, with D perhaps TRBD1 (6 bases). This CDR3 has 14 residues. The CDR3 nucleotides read TGTGCCGGCAGTTTAGAACCAGGGGCCTACGAGCAGTACTTC. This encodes CAGSLEPGAYEQYF.

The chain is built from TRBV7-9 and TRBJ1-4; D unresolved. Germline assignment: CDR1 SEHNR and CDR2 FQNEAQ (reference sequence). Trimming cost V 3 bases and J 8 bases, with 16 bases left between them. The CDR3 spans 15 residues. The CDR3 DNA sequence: TGTGCCAGCAGCTTTAGGCGGGTGGGCGACGAAAAACTGTTTTTT. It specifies CASSFRRVGDEKLFF.

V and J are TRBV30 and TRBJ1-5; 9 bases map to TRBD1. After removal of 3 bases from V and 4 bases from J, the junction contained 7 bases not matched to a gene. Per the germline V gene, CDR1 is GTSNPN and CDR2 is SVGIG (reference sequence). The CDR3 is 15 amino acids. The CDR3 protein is CAWSRDREGNQPQHF. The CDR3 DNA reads TGTGCCTGGAGCCGGGACAGGGAGGGAAATCAGCCCCAGCATTTT.